This T cell receptor (beta chain) was identified in a study of blood T cell repertoires in COVID-19. CDR3 length equals 15 residues. Germline lookup yields CDR1 LGHDT and CDR2 YNNKEL (reference sequence). With V trimmed by 5 bases and J by 8 bases, 12 bases remained unmatched. Using immunoSEQ multiplex PCR, the repertoire was profiled, and TCRdb retains in-frame clones only, with some absent. The data hold 150,000 to 200,000 clones, with 80% to 90% observed a single time. The rearrangement joins TRBV3-1 (or the pseudogene TRBV3-2) to TRBJ2-1; 7 bases match TRBD1. Sequenced: peripheral blood. This sequence originates from a man in his 70s with active or convalescent COVID-19. CDR3 loop: CASSDRGDRDDEQFF. The CDR3 DNA follows: TGTGCCAGCAGCGACCGGGGCGACAGGGACGATGAGCAGTTCTTC.